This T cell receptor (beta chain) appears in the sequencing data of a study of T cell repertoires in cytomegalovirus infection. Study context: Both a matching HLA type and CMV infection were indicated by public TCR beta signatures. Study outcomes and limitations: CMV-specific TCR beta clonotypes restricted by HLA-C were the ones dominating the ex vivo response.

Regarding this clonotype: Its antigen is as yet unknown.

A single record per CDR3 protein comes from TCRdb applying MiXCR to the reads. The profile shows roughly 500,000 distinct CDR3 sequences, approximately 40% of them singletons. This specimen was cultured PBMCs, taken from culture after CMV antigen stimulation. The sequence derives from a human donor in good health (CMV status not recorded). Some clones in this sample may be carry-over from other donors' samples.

This CDR3 is CASSSRRQDLNTIYF. DNA of the CDR3: TGTGCCAGCAGTTCCCGTCGGCAAGACCTAAACACCATATATTTT. The J gene is TRBJ1-3, the V gene TRBV6-1, with D uncertain. With 5 bases removed from V and 6 bases from J, the gap between germline ends came to 17 bases. The germline V gene has CDR1 MNHNS and CDR2 SASEGT. The CDR3 covers 15 residues.